Shown below are 26 T cell receptor beta chains from a single sample sequenced in a study of blood T cell repertoires in COVID-19. Using immunoSEQ multiplex PCR, the repertoire was profiled, and TCRdb retains in-frame clones only, with some absent. Of 100,000 or so clones listed, 80% to 90% are singletons. Specimen: peripheral blood. All receptors come from a woman over 75 with acute or convalescent COVID-19.

The chain carries TRBV7-8 and TRBJ1-4, with TRBD1 matching over 7 bases. Looked up from germline, CDR1 is SGHVS and CDR2 is FQNEAQ. CDR3 length equals 13 residues. The ends lost 5 bases at V and 8 bases at J; junction bases unmatched: 5. The CDR3 sequence is CASSHGTEEKLFF. For the CDR3, the DNA is TGTGCCAGCAGCCATGGGACAGAGGAAAAACTGTTTTTT. The whole variable domain, filled in from reference TRBV7-8 and TRBJ1-4, reads GAGVSQSPRYKVAKRGQDVALRCDPISGHVSLFWYQQALGQGPEFLTYFQNEAQLDKSGLPSDRFFAERPEGSVSTLKIQRTQQEDSAVYLCASSHGTEEKLFFGSGTQLSVL.

The chain employs TRBV28 and TRBJ1-1; 8 nucleotides align to TRBD1. The V gene end was trimmed by 4 bases and the J gene end by 1 base; junction bases not matched to a gene: 8. Per the germline V gene, CDR1 is MDHEN and CDR2 is SYDVKM. The CDR3 has 16 amino acids. This CDR3 reads CASSSRGRLRNTEAFF. In nucleotides, the CDR3 is TGTGCCAGCAGTTCCAGGGGGCGTTTAAGGAACACTGAAGCTTTCTTT.

The chain recombines TRBV5-4 with TRBJ2-2; TRBD2 aligns across 7 bases. Germline V gene lookup returns CDR1 SGHNT and CDR2 YYREEE (reference sequence). V trimming: 2 bases; J trimming: 3 bases; junction bases outside the gene matches: 1. The CDR3 runs 14 residues. CDR3 amino acids: CASSLRGDTGELFF. The DNA of the CDR3 is TGTGCCAGCAGCTTACGGGGGGACACCGGGGAGCTGTTTTTT.

This chain uses TRBV24-1 with TRBJ2-1; tentatively, D is TRBD1 (5 bases). The CDR3 spans 16 residues. Trimming removed 4 bases from V and 7 bases from J, with 19 bases in between. In germline, CDR1 is KGHDR, CDR2 SFDVKD. The CDR3 loop reads CATSDPGQEETNEQFF. CDR3 coding DNA: TGTGCCACCAGTGACCCCGGACAAGAAGAGACAAATGAGCAGTTCTTC.

The rearrangement links TRBV3-1 (or the pseudogene TRBV3-2) to TRBJ2-5; D remains ambiguous. The CDR3 is 13 residues long. Germline assignment: CDR1 LGHDT and CDR2 YNNKEL (reference sequence). V was cut by 2 bases and J by 2 bases, with 6 bases left in between. CDR3: CASSQLPQETQYF. In nucleotides, the CDR3 is TGTGCCAGCAGCCAACTCCCTCAAGAGACCCAGTACTTC.

The chain is built from TRBV7-7 and TRBJ2-5; TRBD2 matches 13 bases. The germline V gene encodes CDR1 SSHAT and CDR2 FNYEAQ (reference sequence). V was clipped by 5 bases and J by 5 bases; unmatched bases: 5. There are 15 residues in the CDR3. CDR3 in DNA: TGTGCCAGCAGCCCTACGACTAGCGGGGGGGAGACCCAGTACTTC. This encodes CASSPTTSGGETQYF.

J is TRBJ2-4 and V is TRBV5-4; 9 positions agree with TRBD1. Trimming took 4 bases from V and 5 from J; bases not matched to a gene: 4. This CDR3 spans 14 amino acids. Germline CDR1 SGHNT, CDR2 YYREEE (reference sequence). CDR3 sequence (DNA): TGTGCCAGCAGCACCCGACAGGGGGAAAACATTCAGTACTTC. Translating it yields CASSTRQGENIQYF.

The CDR3 DNA follows: TGTGCCAGCAGTTCTAGGAGCCTAGCGGGGGGTAGCACAGATACGCAGTATTTT. Translation gives CASSSRSLAGGSTDTQYF. This chain joins TRBV2 and TRBJ2-3, with 11 positions matching TRBD2. There are 18 residues in the CDR3. V trimming: 5 bases; J trimming: 0 bases; junction bases outside the gene matches: 10. Germline CDR1 reads SNHLY; CDR2 reads FYNNEI.

This clone was observed a handful of times. The chain couples TRBV3-1 (or the pseudogene TRBV3-2) to TRBJ2-7, with D maybe TRBD1 (6 bases). The V end was cut by 3 bases, the J end by 3 bases, with 9 bases between. Germline CDR1 LGHDT, CDR2 YNNKEL (reference sequence). CDR3 length: 13 amino acids. The CDR3 loop reads CASSQGTNYEQYF. The CDR3 DNA sequence: TGTGCCAGCAGCCAGGGGACAAACTACGAGCAGTACTTC.

V gene TRBV19 combines with J gene TRBJ1-5; a weak D match, TRBD1 (5 bases). V was clipped by 0 bases and J by 4 bases, with 10 bases between them. Germline CDR1 and CDR2: LNHDA and SQIVND (reference sequence). The CDR3 loop spans 15 amino acids. The CDR3, as DNA: TGTGCCAGTAGTATAGATTTGGGGCAAAATCAGCCCCAGCATTTT. Amino acid sequence: CASSIDLGQNQPQHF.

The chain uses TRBV7-2 and TRBJ1-5; no definite D call. This CDR3 spans 13 amino acids. V was clipped by 5 bases and J by 5 bases, with 10 bases between them. Germline V lookup: CDR1 SGHTA, CDR2 FQGNSA. DNA for the CDR3: TGTGCCAGCAGCCGAGGAGCCGATCAGCCCCAGCATTTT. Its protein is CASSRGADQPQHF.

This chain uses TRBV2 with TRBJ2-2; D remains ambiguous. The CDR3 spans 14 residues. Trimming shortened V by 6 bases and J by 0 bases, and 8 bases separated the two germline ends. Germline lookup yields CDR1 SNHLY and CDR2 FYNNEI. In DNA, the CDR3 is TGTGCCAGCAGCGCTACAGCGAACACCGGGGAGCTGTTTTTT. Translating gives CASSATANTGELFF.

This rearrangement joins TRBV12-5 to TRBJ1-2, with 8 bases fitting TRBD1. The CDR3 totals 17 residues. V was pared by 4 bases and J by 6 bases, with 16 bases of the junction left unmatched. CDR1 and CDR2 from the germline V gene are LGHNT and FRNRAP. The CDR3 sequence is CASGSTVTGVILNGYTF. The CDR3 nucleotides are TGTGCTAGTGGTTCCACCGTGACAGGGGTTATTCTTAATGGCTACACCTTC.

The rearrangement uses TRBV15 and TRBJ1-4; 8 positions agree with TRBD1. V shed 3 bases, J shed 4 bases, and the junction held 4 bases outside the gene matches. The CDR3 contains 15 residues. The germline CDR1 and CDR2 sequences are LNHNV and YYDKDF (reference sequence). Here the CDR3 reads CATSRAGGLNEKLFF. CDR3 nucleotide sequence: TGTGCCACCAGCAGGGCAGGGGGCCTTAATGAAAAACTGTTTTTT. The complete variable domain, with remaining parts taken from reference TRBV15 and TRBJ1-4, reads DAMVIQNPRYQVTQFGKPVTLSCSQTLNHNVMYWYQQKSSQAPKLLFHYYDKDFNNEADTPDNFQSRRPNTSFCFLDIRSPGLGDTAMYLCATSRAGGLNEKLFFGSGTQLSVL.

J is TRBJ2-3 and V is TRBV7-9; D perhaps matches TRBD1 (6 bases). The germline V and J ends were trimmed by 6 bases and 2 bases, with 18 bases remaining between them. Germline V gene sequence: CDR1 SEHNR, CDR2 FQNEAQ (reference sequence). The CDR3 length is 16 residues. Here the CDR3 reads CASRPLGTHFTDTQYF. CDR3 nucleotides: TGTGCCAGCAGGCCCCTCGGGACACATTTCACAGATACGCAGTATTTT. The full variable domain, its missing parts supplied by reference TRBV7-9 and TRBJ2-3, is DTGVSQNPRHKITKRGQNVTFRCDPISEHNRLYWYRQTLGQGPEFLTYFQNEAQLEKSRLLSDRFSAERPKGSFSTLEIQRTEQGDSAMYLCASRPLGTHFTDTQYFGPGTRLTVL.

This sequence joins TRBV7-9 and TRBJ2-1; TRBD2 is a possible D gene (5 bases). This CDR3 region has 16 residues. From germline, CDR1 is SEHNR and CDR2 FQNEAQ (reference sequence). V lost 6 bases, J lost 6 bases, and 21 bases lay in between. Written as DNA, the CDR3 is TGTGCCAGCAGACTCAACTCCGGGTCTCGGGGCAATGAGCAGTTCTTC. Amino acid sequence: CASRLNSGSRGNEQFF.

The rearrangement uses TRBV18 and TRBJ1-1, with 8 bases lining up with TRBD1. Unmatched junction bases numbered 12, after V lost 1 base and J lost 11 bases. CDR3 length: 15 amino acids. The germline gives CDR1 KGHSH, CDR2 LQKENI. This CDR3 reads CASSPRGTGDLGAFF. CDR3 DNA sequence: TGTGCCAGCTCACCACGGGGGACAGGAGACCTCGGGGCTTTCTTT.

The chain carries TRBV4-1 and TRBJ2-1; TRBD2 matches at 8 bases. Germline V lookup: CDR1 MGHRA, CDR2 YSYEKL. V shed 4 bases and J 3 bases; nucleotides not matched to a gene: 14. The CDR3 runs to 18 residues. CDR3 DNA: TGCGCCAGCAGCCCCATAGGGGGAGCGGGGGCTCTCTACAATGAGCAGTTCTTC. Protein product: CASSPIGGAGALYNEQFF.

The chain recombines TRBV29-1 with TRBJ2-2; maybe TRBD2 (5 bases). Trimming took off 1 base at V and 6 bases at J, with 9 bases between the two ends. The V gene's germline CDR1 is SQVTM and CDR2 ANQGSEA. This CDR3 has 13 residues. The CDR3 DNA is TGCAGCGTTGAAGGAGGGTCGGCCGGGGAGCTGTTTTTT. As protein: CSVEGGSAGELFF.

The rearrangement joins TRBV30 to TRBJ2-7; 7 bases match TRBD2. Trimming removed 5 bases from V and 0 bases from J; junction bases left unmatched: 4. The V gene's germline CDR1 is GTSNPN and CDR2 SVGIG (reference sequence). This CDR3 spans 13 amino acids. The CDR3 DNA sequence: TGTGCCTGGGAAGCGGGAAGCTCCTACGAGCAGTACTTC. Translated, it gives CAWEAGSSYEQYF. Together with reference TRBV30 and TRBJ2-7, the CDR3 gives the full variable domain: SQTIHQWPATLVQPVGSPLSLECTVEGTSNPNLYWYRQAAGRGLQLLFYSVGIGQISSEVPQNLSASRPQDRQFILSSKKLLLSDSGFYLCAWEAGSSYEQYFGPGTRLTVT.

The chain links TRBV18 to TRBJ2-1; TRBD2 matches at 10 bases. J lost 5 bases, V lost 3 bases, and 10 bases had no gene match. Germline lookup yields CDR1 KGHSH and CDR2 LQKENI. This CDR3 contains 17 residues. This CDR3 reads CASSPESGLAANNEQFF. In DNA, the CDR3 is TGTGCCAGCTCACCGGAATCAGGACTAGCGGCAAACAATGAGCAGTTCTTC.

The chain carries TRBV28 and TRBJ2-7; D might be TRBD1 (6 bases). V dropped 7 bases and J dropped 0 bases, with 7 bases sitting between them. Looked up from germline, CDR1 is MDHEN and CDR2 is SYDVKM. CDR3 length equals 12 residues. In DNA, the CDR3 is TGTGCCAGCAAACAGGGCTCCTACGAGCAGTACTTC. Translated: CASKQGSYEQYF. Variable domain in full (rest from reference TRBV28 and TRBJ2-7): DVKVTQSSRYLVKRTGEKVFLECVQDMDHENMFWYRQDPGLGLRLIYFSYDVKMKEKGDIPEGYSVSREKKERFSLILESASTNQTSMYLCASKQGSYEQYFGPGTRLTVT.

The chain employs TRBV9 and TRBJ1-2, with D unclear. The germline V gene encodes CDR1 SGDLS and CDR2 YYNGEE. V lost 0 bases and J 2 bases, leaving 11 bases between the germline ends. The CDR3 is made up of 15 amino acids. CDR3 in amino acids: CASSVARAQNYGYTF. CDR3 bases: TGTGCCAGCAGCGTAGCTAGAGCCCAAAACTATGGCTACACCTTC.

The CDR3 DNA reads as TGTGCCAGCAGCTCCGACAGGGTCAGGACCTACTACACCTTC. Its protein is CASSSDRVRTYYTF. The rearrangement uses TRBV7-9 and TRBJ1-2; 7 bases agree with TRBD1. This CDR3 is built from 14 residues. In germline, CDR1 is SEHNR, CDR2 FQNEAQ (reference sequence). Unmatched junction bases numbered 12, after V lost 4 bases and J lost 10 bases. The variable domain in full, with the rest retrieved from reference TRBV7-9 and TRBJ1-2, is DTGVSQNPRHKITKRGQNVTFRCDPISEHNRLYWYRQTLGQGPEFLTYFQNEAQLEKSRLLSDRFSAERPKGSFSTLEIQRTEQGDSAMYLCASSSDRVRTYYTFGSGTRLTVV.

This chain links TRBV7-9 with TRBJ1-4, with D maybe TRBD1 (6 bases). Trimming cost V 6 bases and J 8 bases, with 16 bases left between them. Germline loops: CDR1 SEHNR, CDR2 FQNEAQ (reference sequence). The CDR3 loop spans 14 amino acids. CDR3 protein: CASSWGQAEEKLFF. In nucleotides, the CDR3 is TGTGCCAGCAGTTGGGGGCAGGCGGAGGAAAAACTGTTTTTT.

V usage is TRBV2 and J usage is TRBJ1-5; D unclear. The CDR3 is 13 residues long. V gave up 2 bases and J gave up 6 bases, with 8 bases separating them. Germline CDR1 SNHLY, CDR2 FYNNEI. CDR3 DNA: TGTGCCAGCAGTGAATGGGGAGGTCAGCCCCAGCATTTT. This encodes CASSEWGGQPQHF.